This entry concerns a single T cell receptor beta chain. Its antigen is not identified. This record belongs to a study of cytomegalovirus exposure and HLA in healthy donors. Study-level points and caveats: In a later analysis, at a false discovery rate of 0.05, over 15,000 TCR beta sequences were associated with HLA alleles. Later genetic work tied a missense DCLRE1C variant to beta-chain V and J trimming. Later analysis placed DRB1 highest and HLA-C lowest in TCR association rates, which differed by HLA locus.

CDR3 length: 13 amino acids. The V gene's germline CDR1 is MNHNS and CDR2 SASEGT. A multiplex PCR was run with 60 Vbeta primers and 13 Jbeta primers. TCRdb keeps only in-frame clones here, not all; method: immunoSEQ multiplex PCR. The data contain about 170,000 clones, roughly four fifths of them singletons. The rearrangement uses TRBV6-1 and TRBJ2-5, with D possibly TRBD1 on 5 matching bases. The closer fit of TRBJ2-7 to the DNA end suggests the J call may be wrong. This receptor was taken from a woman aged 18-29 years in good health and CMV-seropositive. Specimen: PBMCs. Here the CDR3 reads CASSPTDSYEQYF. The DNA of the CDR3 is TGTGCCAGCAGTCCGACAGATTCCTACGAGCAGTACTTC.